The sequence of this T cell receptor (beta chain) was determined in a study of T cell repertoires in cytomegalovirus infection. About the study: Indications of both CMV infection and matching HLA type were provided by public TCR beta signatures. Study-wide findings and caveats: There were carriers of CMV plus the relevant HLA, and cumulative public TCR beta family frequency identified them. What dominated the ex vivo response were HLA-C-restricted CMV-specific TCR beta clonotypes.

Via MiXCR, TCRdb re-called the reads, giving one row per CDR3 protein. The table lists approximately 250,000 distinct CDR3 sequences, around 6.4% of them singletons. This clonotype has ten or more counts. The antigen remains unidentified. CDR1 MNHEY and CDR2 SVGEGT come from the germline V gene. V was clipped by 8 bases and J by 3 bases, with 13 bases between them. CDR3 length equals 13 residues. J is TRBJ2-5 and V is TRBV6-2 or TRBV6-3; D is undetermined. The sample was PBMCs. The TCR comes from a human donor in good health (CMV status not recorded). Some clones in this sample may be carry-over from other donors' samples. The CDR3 sequence is CASRPPGEETQYF. Written as DNA, the CDR3 is TGTGCCAGCCGTCCCCCCGGCGAAGAGACCCAGTACTTC.